This entry describes one TCR beta chain. Germline CDR1 is SGHKS and CDR2 is YYEKEE (reference sequence). CDR3 size: 13 residues. V lost 4 bases and J lost 8, with 12 bases in between. The data were taken from a study of T cell responses to AZD1222 COVID-19 vaccine. TCRdb's table, derived via immunoSEQ multiplex PCR, lists solely in-frame clones and lacks some. The sample lists about 140,000 clones; approximately 88% were seen once. The starting material was peripheral blood, obtained on day 0 of AZD1222 vaccination. The rearrangement joins TRBV5-5 to TRBJ1-4; D call uncertain. The source is an adult in good health. The CDR3 protein is CASSPAGPEKLFF. The CDR3 DNA reads as TGTGCCAGCAGCCCTGCCGGACCGGAAAAACTGTTTTTT.